Presented here are 8 T cell receptor beta chains from one specimen sequenced in a study of cytomegalovirus exposure and HLA in healthy donors. The PCR used 60 Vbeta and 13 Jbeta primers. The protocol was immunoSEQ multiplex PCR, while the TCRdb copy is restricted to in-frame clones and leaves out a portion. This sample yields under 110,000 clones, of which about 85% are seen a single time; approximately 3.6% belongs to the top ten. The specimen sequenced was PBMCs. The receptors were gathered from a young man in good health and CMV-seronegative.

This clone was seen just once. This chain links TRBV4-1 with TRBJ1-4; 9 bases map to TRBD1. CDR1 is MGHRA, CDR2 YSYEKL, per germline. The CDR3 is 16 residues long. J gave up 10 bases and V 1 base, and 10 bases lay outside the gene matches. The CDR3 region is CASSQAPRDRDRKLFF. CDR3 bases: TGCGCCAGCAGCCAAGCCCCCCGGGACAGGGATCGAAAACTGTTTTTT.

The V gene is TRBV6-1, the J gene TRBJ2-1; D might be TRBD2 (7 bases). The germline V gene encodes CDR1 MNHNS and CDR2 SASEGT. Trimming stripped 7 bases from V and 2 bases from J, with 12 bases between. This CDR3 is built from 14 residues. The DNA for the CDR3 is TGTGCCAGCAATCGAGGGGGGGCCTACAATGAGCAGTTCTTC. Its protein is CASNRGGAYNEQFF.

This chain links TRBV21-1 with TRBJ2-1; the listed D gene, TRBD2, was not tested against the DNA. TRBV21-1 is shown as a pseudogene. The CDR3 loop spans 14 amino acids. The CDR3, as DNA: TGTGCCAGCACTACTCTCCCTGGCTACAATGAGCAGTTCTTC. It specifies CASTTLPGYNEQFF.

This clone came up a few times. The gene calls are TRBV11-3 and TRBJ2-5; 10 bases line up with TRBD1. Trimming cost V 4 bases and J 5 bases; bases outside gene matches: 4. The length of the CDR3 is 14 residues. In germline, CDR1 is SGHNT, CDR2 YENEEA. This chain's CDR3 is CASSSDRGGETQYF. The CDR3 coding sequence is TGTGCCAGCAGCTCGGACAGGGGGGGGGAGACCCAGTACTTC.

The chain has TRBV6-5 and TRBJ2-7; 9 bases agree with TRBD1. V was clipped by 0 bases and J by 5 bases; unmatched bases: 8. Per germline, CDR1 MNHEY and CDR2 SVGAGI. The CDR3 length is 16 residues. The CDR3 DNA reads TGTGCCAGCAGTTACTCCCGGACAGGGGTTGGACACGAGCAGTACTTC. Its protein product is CASSYSRTGVGHEQYF.

The J gene is TRBJ2-2, the V gene TRBV18; D gene unclear. CDR1 is KGHSH, CDR2 LQKENI, per germline. V lost 0 bases, J lost 5 bases, and 4 bases lay in between. The CDR3 covers 13 residues. CDR3 amino acids: CASSPPSTGELFF. The CDR3 DNA is TGTGCCAGCTCACCACCTTCGACCGGGGAGCTGTTTTTT.

This chain links TRBV19 with TRBJ1-5; the match to TRBD1 covers 9 bases. The CDR3 sequence is 15 residues long. Germline lookup yields CDR1 LNHDA and CDR2 SQIVND (reference sequence). Germline trimming cut 6 bases from V and 6 bases from J; bases unmatched to any gene: 9. In DNA form, the CDR3 reads TGTGCCAGTAGAGCGCCGGGACAGGGTTCTCAGCCCCAGCATTTT. Residues: CASRAPGQGSQPQHF. The full variable domain, its missing parts supplied by reference TRBV19 and TRBJ1-5, is DGGITQSPKYLFRKEGQNVTLSCEQNLNHDAMYWYRQDPGQGLRLIYYSQIVNDFQKGDIAEGYSVSREKKESFPLTVTSAQKNPTAFYLCASRAPGQGSQPQHFGDGTRLSIL.

The CDR3 nucleotides are TGTGCCAGCAGTGAACGTTCGGCGGGATATGAGCAGTTCTTC. This codes for CASSERSAGYEQFF. The rearrangement joins TRBV2 to TRBJ2-1, with D maybe TRBD2 (6 bases). The CDR3 consists of 14 residues. Per the germline V gene, CDR1 is SNHLY and CDR2 is FYNNEI. V was trimmed by 2 bases and J by 8 bases, leaving 13 bases between them.